Each of the 10 T cell receptor beta chains below was sequenced from the same sample in a study of glioma-infiltrating T cells. Amplification of TCR alpha and beta CDR3 regions from RNA used iRepertoire nested multiplex PCR. TCRdb redid the calling of the multiplex PCR reads with MiXCR, one entry per CDR3 protein. The sample contains some 120,000 distinct CDR3 sequences, less than 30% of which appear only once. The sequencing input was glioma tissue, nonneoplastic brain tissue, or PBMCs (not recorded which). The receptors were sampled from a human donor with low-grade glioma or glioblastoma, undergoing nonglioma brain surgery, or in good health (not recorded which).

In this sample, this clonotype turned up many times. The rearrangement uses TRBV7-2 and TRBJ1-2; 8 bases agree with TRBD1. This CDR3 contains 13 residues. V lost 5 bases, J lost 4 bases, and 3 bases stayed unmatched. The germline V gene encodes CDR1 SGHTA and CDR2 FQGNSA. The CDR3 bases are TGTGCCAGCAGCCAGACAGGGGCCTATGGCTACACCTTC. Its protein is CASSQTGAYGYTF.

In its sample, this clonotype was seen many times. The chain recombines TRBV20-1 with TRBJ1-2; possible D gene TRBD1, 6 bases. The CDR3 has 12 amino acids. The V gene lost 5 bases and the J gene lost 4 bases, with 11 bases spanning the gap. The germline gives CDR1 DFQATT, CDR2 SNEGSKA (reference sequence). CDR3 residues: CSAPTGFYGYTF. Written as DNA, the CDR3 is TGCAGTGCTCCAACAGGGTTCTATGGCTACACCTTC.

This clonotype was detected many times. The V call is TRBV28, the J call TRBJ2-3; no clear D. Trimming removed 8 bases at V and 5 bases at J, with 14 bases between. The CDR3 has 13 amino acids. Germline assignment: CDR1 MDHEN and CDR2 SYDVKM. CDR3 protein: CASRLPPGDTQYF. CDR3 sequence (DNA): TGTGCCAGCCGGCTTCCACCGGGAGATACGCAGTATTTT.

Many counts were recorded for this clonotype. The rearrangement links TRBV27 to TRBJ1-2, with D perhaps TRBD1 (5 bases). Germline loops: CDR1 MNHEY, CDR2 SMNVEV (reference sequence). Deletions cut 5 bases from V and 8 bases from J, with 15 bases between. The CDR3 runs to 13 residues. The CDR3 region is CASSRRRGEGYTF. In nucleotides, the CDR3 is TGTGCCAGCAGTAGGCGAAGGGGCGAAGGCTACACCTTC.

This clonotype was picked up a small number of times. The chain's CDR3 is CASRALADNSYEQYF. The CDR3 nucleotides read TGTGCCAGCAGAGCACTAGCGGATAACTCCTACGAGCAGTACTTC. The chain joins TRBV2 to TRBJ2-7; 8 bases match TRBD2. The CDR3 is 15 amino acids. V was pared by 6 bases and J by 0 bases, with 7 bases of the junction left unmatched. Germline V gene lookup returns CDR1 SNHLY and CDR2 FYNNEI.

This chain connects TRBV12-3 or TRBV12-4 to TRBJ2-7, with a weak D call TRBD2 (6 bases). V lost 6 bases, J lost 6 bases, and 12 bases lay in between. The CDR3 spans 12 residues. The DNA for the CDR3 is TGTGCCAGCAGCCTCTGGGGAGGCGAGCAGTACTTC. This codes for CASSLWGGEQYF.

This clonotype was observed at least ten times. The chain recombines TRBV6-1 with TRBJ2-7, with 8 bases fitting TRBD1. V lost 6 bases to trimming and J lost 2 bases; unmatched junction nucleotides: 12. CDR1 MNHNS and CDR2 SASEGT come from the germline V gene. This CDR3 is 16 amino acids long. CDR3 protein: CASSLSGGTGTYEQYF. DNA for the CDR3: TGTGCCAGCAGCCTAAGCGGCGGGACAGGAACCTACGAGCAGTACTTC.

This clonotype was seen repeatedly, ten times or more. The rearrangement uses TRBV27 and TRBJ1-1; D unclear. V was pared by 9 bases and J by 0 bases, with 11 bases between. Per the germline V gene, CDR1 is MNHEY and CDR2 is SMNVEV (reference sequence). CDR3 size: 13 residues. The CDR3 DNA sequence: TGTGCCAGACCGACGGACTTGAACACTGAAGCTTTCTTT. Protein sequence: CARPTDLNTEAFF.

In its sample, this clonotype was seen many times. The chain combines TRBV27 with TRBJ2-3; D might be TRBD2 (5 bases). The CDR3 is 14 amino acids. Germline loops: CDR1 MNHEY, CDR2 SMNVEV (reference sequence). Trimming pared 8 bases from V and 5 bases from J, leaving 17 bases between. CDR3 residues: CASRRVPAGDTQYF. In DNA form, the CDR3 reads TGTGCCAGCCGCCGGGTTCCCGCGGGAGATACGCAGTATTTT.

This clonotype was observed at least ten times. Being one base from a much bigger clone, this may be a read error. This chain connects TRBV7-2 to TRBJ2-7, with 8 bases identical to TRBD1. V shed 8 bases, J shed 3 bases, and the junction held 9 bases outside the gene matches. This CDR3 region has 14 residues. The V gene's germline CDR1 is SGHTA and CDR2 FQGNSA. The CDR3 DNA reads as TGTGCCAGCCGCCTCGTACAGGGGGACTACGAGCAGTACTTC. It is translated as CASRLVQGDYEQYF.